The sequence of this T cell receptor beta chain was determined in a study of blood T cells in healthy people across ages. Overall study findings and caveats: The study found TCR beta diversity correlated strongly with naive T cell percentage. Without sorted subsets, naive and antigen-experienced compartments could not be conclusively compared.

The CDR3 loop spans 15 amino acids. The V end lost 7 bases, the J end lost 5 bases, and 17 bases lay between the germline ends. Germline values: CDR1 LGHDT, CDR2 YNNKEL (reference sequence). With a J-beta primer mix and a sample-barcoded 5' primer, a second PCR ran about 7 to 12 cycles. TCRdb itself ran the 5' RACE reads through MiXCR, one entry per CDR3 protein. The sample contains about 730,000 distinct CDR3 sequences, 40% to 45% of which appear only once. This clonotype was seen a single time. Its antigen is undetermined. It was 9.5 to 10 milliliters of peripheral blood that were drawn from each donor.

Sequencing used blood. The receptor's source is a woman aged 55 to 70 in good health. The V gene is TRBV3-1, the J gene TRBJ1-4; no reliable D call. The CDR3 here is CASIPPLYGNEKLFF. Written as DNA, the CDR3 is TGTGCCAGCATTCCGCCGCTGTACGGGAATGAAAAACTGTTTTTT.